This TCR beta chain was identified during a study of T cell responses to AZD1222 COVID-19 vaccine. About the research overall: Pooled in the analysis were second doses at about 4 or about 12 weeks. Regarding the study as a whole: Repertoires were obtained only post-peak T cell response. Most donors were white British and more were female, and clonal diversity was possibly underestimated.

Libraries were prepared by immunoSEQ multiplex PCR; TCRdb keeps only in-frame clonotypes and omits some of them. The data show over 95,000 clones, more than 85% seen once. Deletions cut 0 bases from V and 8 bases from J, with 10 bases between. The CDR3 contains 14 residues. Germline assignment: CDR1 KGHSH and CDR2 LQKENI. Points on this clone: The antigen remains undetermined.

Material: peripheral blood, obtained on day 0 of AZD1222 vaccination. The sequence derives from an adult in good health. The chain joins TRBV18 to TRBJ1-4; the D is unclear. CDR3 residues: CASSPPGIEEKLFF. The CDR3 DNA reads TGTGCCAGCTCACCACCCGGGATCGAGGAAAAACTGTTTTTT.